These 8 T cell receptor beta chains share one sample of origin, sequenced in a study of cytomegalovirus exposure and HLA in healthy donors. Only in-frame clones appear in the TCRdb table, and some are missing; sequencing was by immunoSEQ multiplex PCR. The table lists about 220,000 clones, approximately 83% of them singletons. The sequencing input was PBMCs. These receptors were taken from a woman younger than 45 in good health and CMV-seropositive.

This chain uses TRBV6-5 with TRBJ2-1; TRBD2 matches 9 bases. Germline lookup yields CDR1 MNHEY and CDR2 SVGAGI. This CDR3 comprises 14 residues. Trimming removed 6 bases from V and 5 bases from J; junction bases left unmatched: 5. The CDR3 loop is CASSAGGGDNEQFF. CDR3 nucleotides: TGTGCCAGCAGCGCGGGAGGGGGGGACAATGAGCAGTTCTTC.

The chain employs TRBV29-1 and TRBJ2-1; D might be TRBD2 (6 bases). The germline V and J ends were trimmed by 8 bases and 1 base, with 21 bases remaining between them. This CDR3 has 16 residues. Per germline, CDR1 SQVTM and CDR2 ANQGSEA. CDR3 in DNA: TGCAGCTTGTACCCGATAGGGACTGGATCCTACAATGAGCAGTTCTTC. This encodes CSLYPIGTGSYNEQFF.

V gene TRBV6-1 combines with J gene TRBJ2-2; 10 positions agree with TRBD2. The length of the CDR3 is 16 residues. The V gene's germline CDR1 is MNHNS and CDR2 SASEGT. Germline trimming cut 0 bases from V and 7 bases from J; bases unmatched to any gene: 5. The CDR3 DNA follows: TGTGCCAGCAGTGAAGCAGGTCTAGCGGGAGTCGGGGAGCTGTTTTTT. Translated: CASSEAGLAGVGELFF.

The rearrangement links TRBV7-2 to TRBJ2-1, with 11 bases matching TRBD2. The ends lost 6 bases at V and 0 bases at J; junction bases unmatched: 7. The CDR3 totals 17 residues. CDR1 and CDR2 (germline): SGHTA, FQGNSA. The CDR3 loop is CASRDRLAGGSYNEQFF. CDR3 DNA: TGTGCCAGCAGGGACCGTCTAGCGGGAGGCTCCTACAATGAGCAGTTCTTC.

The rearrangement links TRBV5-1 to TRBJ1-5, with D possibly being TRBD1 (5 bases). The CDR3 length is 15 residues. CDR1 SGHRS and CDR2 YFSETQ come from the germline V gene. V gave up 4 bases and J gave up 5 bases, with 16 bases separating them. Here the CDR3 reads CASSPFGGVYQPQHF. CDR3 DNA sequence: TGCGCCAGCAGCCCCTTCGGGGGGGTCTATCAGCCCCAGCATTTT.

The genes are TRBV5-1 and TRBJ2-7; D is unclear. There are 14 residues in the CDR3. Germline loops: CDR1 SGHRS, CDR2 YFSETQ. Trimming took 4 bases from V and 3 from J, leaving 14 bases between them. Written as DNA, the CDR3 is TGCGCCAGCAGCCCGGGCGGAGCCGACTACGAGCAGTACTTC. This encodes CASSPGGADYEQYF.

V gene TRBV23-1 combines with J gene TRBJ2-7; D call uncertain. TRBV23-1 is an open reading frame whose function is uncertain. Deletions cut 2 bases from V and 0 bases from J, with 11 bases between. The CDR3 contains 15 residues. CDR3 in amino acids: CASSQGVGSSYEQYF. The CDR3 DNA sequence: TGCGCCAGCAGTCAAGGTGTCGGTAGCTCCTACGAGCAGTACTTC.

V gene TRBV27 combines with J gene TRBJ2-2; D is unclear. The V gene lost 7 bases and the J gene lost 1 base, with 13 bases spanning the gap. Germline lookup yields CDR1 MNHEY and CDR2 SMNVEV (reference sequence). The CDR3 totals 15 residues. CDR3 nucleotide sequence: TGTGCCAGCAAATGGACGGCCCGGAACACCGGGGAGCTGTTTTTT. Protein: CASKWTARNTGELFF.